The 12 T cell receptor beta chains below all came from one sample that was sequenced in a study of cytomegalovirus exposure and HLA in healthy donors. The PCR made use of 60 Vbeta and 13 Jbeta primers. Measured with immunoSEQ multiplex PCR; TCRdb has only the in-frame clones, and not every one. The sample comprises about 100,000 clones, less than 85% of which are singletons, and under 20% rests with the top ten. Sequenced: PBMCs. These TCRs come from a woman aged 60-75 years in good health and CMV-seropositive.

The chain combines TRBV30 with TRBJ1-1; 10 positions agree with TRBD1. The CDR3 runs 14 residues. The J segment lost 4 bases and the V segment lost 3 bases, leaving 5 bases of the junction unmatched. Germline CDR1 is GTSNPN and CDR2 is SVGIG (reference sequence). CDR3 DNA sequence: TGTGCCTGGAGCCGGACAGGGGGGGCCACTGAAGCTTTCTTT. Translated, it gives CAWSRTGGATEAFF.

The rearrangement joins TRBV28 to TRBJ1-2; D not resolved. Germline V gene data show CDR1 as MDHEN and CDR2 as SYDVKM. The CDR3 sequence is 12 residues long. The V end lost 3 bases, the J end lost 5 bases, and 7 bases lay between the germline ends. CDR3 nucleotides: TGTGCCAGCAGTTTCTTAGAATATGGCTACACCTTC. Residues: CASSFLEYGYTF.

This chain uses TRBV6-6 with TRBJ1-3, with TRBD1 identical over 8 bases. Germline V gene data show CDR1 as MNHNY and CDR2 as SVGAGI (reference sequence). This CDR3 has 14 residues. J lost 2 bases, V lost 8 bases, and 5 bases had no gene match. In DNA, the CDR3 is TGTGCCAGCTCTAACAGGGGGACTGGAAACACCATATATTTT. Encoded protein: CASSNRGTGNTIYF.

Only a few counts were recorded for this clone. The chain combines TRBV5-1 with TRBJ2-7, with 7 bases aligning to TRBD2. This CDR3 has 18 residues. CDR1 and CDR2 from the germline V gene are SGHRS and YFSETQ. After removal of 4 bases from V and 3 bases from J, the junction contained 19 bases not matched to a gene. The DNA for the CDR3 is TGCGCCAGCAGCGTCCCCGGGCAGGGCAGTCCGGGGGGCTACGAGCAGTACTTC. This codes for CASSVPGQGSPGGYEQYF.

The CDR3 DNA reads TGTGCCAGCAGCCTCCAGGGGAACACTGAAGCTTTCTTT. Its protein product is CASSLQGNTEAFF. The chain employs TRBV11-1 and TRBJ1-1, with a tentative D call TRBD1 (5 bases). V was clipped by 5 bases and J by 1 base, with 8 bases between them. The germline V gene has CDR1 SGHAT and CDR2 FQDESV (reference sequence). This CDR3 comprises 13 residues.

This rearrangement joins TRBV5-1 to TRBJ1-3, with no clear D. The V gene's germline CDR1 is SGHRS and CDR2 YFSETQ. This CDR3 is 16 amino acids long. Trimming took 3 bases from V and 0 from J, leaving 13 bases between them. The CDR3 region is CASSSDPTDSGNTIYF. The DNA for the CDR3 is TGCGCCAGCAGCTCAGACCCTACAGACTCTGGAAACACCATATATTTT.

The rearrangement uses TRBV6-5 and TRBJ2-1, with 14 bases lining up with TRBD2. CDR3 length: 15 residues. Germline V gene sequence: CDR1 MNHEY, CDR2 SVGAGI. Trimming cost V 6 bases and J 9 bases; bases outside gene matches: 7. This CDR3 is CASRPGTSGSPEQFF. Written as DNA, the CDR3 is TGTGCCAGCAGACCCGGGACTAGCGGGAGCCCTGAGCAGTTCTTC.

This clone showed up just once. This sequence joins TRBV6-4 and TRBJ1-1; possibly TRBD1 for D (6 bases). Trimming cost V 6 bases and J 4 bases, with 12 bases left between them. In germline, CDR1 is MRHNA, CDR2 SNTAGT. The CDR3 consists of 13 residues. The CDR3 nucleotides are TGTGCCAGCAGGTACAGGGCCGGCACTGAAGCTTTCTTT. Translated, it gives CASRYRAGTEAFF.

This chain joins TRBV4-2 and TRBJ2-2, with 7 bases fitting TRBD1. The germline CDR1 and CDR2 sequences are LGHNA and YNFKEQ. The CDR3 length is 16 residues. The junction had 11 bases not matched to a gene; V was cut back by 3 bases and J by 7 bases. The CDR3 reads CASSQGRQGRDGELFF. Here the CDR3 DNA reads TGTGCCAGCAGCCAGGGACGACAGGGCCGGGACGGGGAGCTGTTTTTT.

The chain joins TRBV2 to TRBJ1-1; no reliable D call. V gave up 6 bases and J gave up 2 bases, with 7 bases separating them. The CDR3 covers 12 residues. From germline, CDR1 is SNHLY and CDR2 FYNNEI. The CDR3 loop reads CASRQINTEAFF. The CDR3 nucleotides read TGTGCCAGCAGACAAATTAACACTGAAGCTTTCTTT.

In its sample, this clone was seen a few times. The gene calls are TRBV6-6 and TRBJ2-7, with 7 bases matching TRBD1. CDR3 length equals 14 residues. Germline V gene sequence: CDR1 MNHNY, CDR2 SVGAGI (reference sequence). Trimming took 5 bases from V and 1 from J; bases not matched to a gene: 5. Here the CDR3 DNA reads TGTGCCAGCAGTCCTCGACAGGGTTCCTACGAGCAGTACTTC. Translation gives CASSPRQGSYEQYF.

This sequence joins TRBV5-1 and TRBJ1-2, with TRBD1 as a possible D gene (5 bases). This CDR3 is built from 13 residues. Deletions cut 0 bases from V and 8 bases from J, with 11 bases between. Germline loops: CDR1 SGHRS, CDR2 YFSETQ. The CDR3 sequence: CASSLVQGRGYTF. The CDR3 DNA reads TGCGCCAGCAGCTTGGTGCAGGGTAGAGGCTACACCTTC.